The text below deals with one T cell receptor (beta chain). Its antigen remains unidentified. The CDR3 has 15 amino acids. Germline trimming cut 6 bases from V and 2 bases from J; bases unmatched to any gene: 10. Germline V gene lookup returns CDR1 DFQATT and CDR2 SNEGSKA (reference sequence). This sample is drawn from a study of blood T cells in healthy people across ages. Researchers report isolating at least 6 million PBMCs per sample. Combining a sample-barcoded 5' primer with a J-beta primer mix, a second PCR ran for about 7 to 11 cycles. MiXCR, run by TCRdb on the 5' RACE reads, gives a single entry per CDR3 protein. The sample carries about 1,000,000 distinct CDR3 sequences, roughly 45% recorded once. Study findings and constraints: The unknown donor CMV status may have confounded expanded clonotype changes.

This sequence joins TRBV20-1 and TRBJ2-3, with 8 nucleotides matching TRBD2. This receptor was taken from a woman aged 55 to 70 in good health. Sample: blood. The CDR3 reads CSAPIAGRYTDTQYF. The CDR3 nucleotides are TGCAGTGCCCCGATAGCGGGACGATACACAGATACGCAGTATTTT.